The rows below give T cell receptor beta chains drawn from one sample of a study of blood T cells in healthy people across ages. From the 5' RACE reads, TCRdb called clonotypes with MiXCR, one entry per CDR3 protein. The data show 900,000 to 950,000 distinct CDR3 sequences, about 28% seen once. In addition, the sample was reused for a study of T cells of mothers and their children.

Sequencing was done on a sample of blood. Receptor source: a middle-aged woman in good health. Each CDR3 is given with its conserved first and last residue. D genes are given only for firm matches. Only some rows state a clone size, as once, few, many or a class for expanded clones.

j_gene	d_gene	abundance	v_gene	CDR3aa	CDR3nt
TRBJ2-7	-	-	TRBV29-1	CSVERPGSSYEQYF	TGCAGCGTTGAACGCCCCGGGTCGTCCTACGAGCAGTACTTC
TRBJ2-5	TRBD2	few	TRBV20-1	CSATSGLAGGGFQETQYF	TGCAGTGCCACCTCCGGGCTAGCGGGGGGGGGTTTCCAAGAGACCCAGTACTTC
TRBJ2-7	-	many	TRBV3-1	CASSPPAAYEQYF	TGTGCCAGCAGCCCCCCGGCTGCCTACGAGCAGTACTTC
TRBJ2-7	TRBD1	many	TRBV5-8	CASNAGTGVYEQYF	TGTGCCAGCAACGCCGGGACAGGGGTCTACGAGCAGTACTTC
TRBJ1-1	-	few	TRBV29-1	CSVGGGANTEAFF	TGCAGCGTTGGCGGGGGCGCAAACACTGAAGCTTTCTTT
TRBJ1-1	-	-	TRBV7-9	CASSGIGFTEAFF	TGTGCCAGCAGTGGGATAGGATTCACTGAAGCTTTCTTT
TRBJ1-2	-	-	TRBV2	CASTGWGGYTF	TGTGCCAGCACTGGGTGGGGTGGCTACACCTTC
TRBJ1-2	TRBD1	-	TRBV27	CASSLSNRGRGGYTF	TGTGCCAGCAGTTTATCAAACAGGGGGCGAGGTGGCTACACCTTC
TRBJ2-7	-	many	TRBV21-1	CASSQQDPYEQYF	TGTGCCAGCAGCCAACAGGATCCCTACGAGCAGTACTTC
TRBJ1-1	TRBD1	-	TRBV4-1	CASSHPTGLTEAFF	TGCGCCAGCAGCCACCCGACAGGGCTCACTGAAGCTTTCTTT
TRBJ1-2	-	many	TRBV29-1	CSIQGAGARAANYGYTF	TGCAGCATCCAAGGTGCCGGGGCAAGGGCAGCTAACTATGGCTACACCTTC
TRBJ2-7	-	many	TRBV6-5	CASRILGTVNEQYF	TGTGCCAGCAGAATACTAGGCACCGTCAACGAGCAGTACTTC
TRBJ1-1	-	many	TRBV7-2	CASSLQGMNTEAFF	TGTGCCAGCAGTTTACAGGGCATGAACACTGAAGCTTTCTTT
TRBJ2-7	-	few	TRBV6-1	CASSPYGEEQYF	TGTGCCAGCAGCCCCTACGGGGAGGAGCAGTACTTC
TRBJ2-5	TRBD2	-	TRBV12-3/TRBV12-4	CASSAIAGVLTQETQYF	TGTGCCAGCAGTGCTATAGCGGGGGTCCTTACCCAAGAGACCCAGTACTTC
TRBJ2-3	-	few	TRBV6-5	CASSYSGDRTDTQYF	TGTGCCAGCAGTTACTCGGGGGACCGCACAGATACGCAGTATTTT
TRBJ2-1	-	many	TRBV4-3	CASSQVHDTYNEQFF	TGCGCCAGCAGCCAAGTCCACGACACATACAATGAGCAGTTCTTC
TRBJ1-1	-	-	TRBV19	CASSIDQGRGNTEAFF	TGTGCCAGTAGTATAGATCAGGGCAGGGGCAACACTGAAGCTTTCTTT
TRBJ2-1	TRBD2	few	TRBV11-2	CASSLELAGRGEQFF	TGTGCCAGCAGCTTAGAACTAGCGGGGCGGGGTGAGCAGTTCTTC
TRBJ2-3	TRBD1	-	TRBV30	CAWSVTGVPDTQYF	TGTGCCTGGAGTGTGACAGGGGTCCCAGATACGCAGTATTTT
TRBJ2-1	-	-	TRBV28	CASSLTGGVVSSYNEQFF	TGTGCCAGCAGTTTAACTGGCGGGGTGGTTAGCTCCTACAATGAGCAGTTCTTC
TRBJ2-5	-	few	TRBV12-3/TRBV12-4	CATNRGQRGETQYF	TGTGCCACCAATCGGGGTCAACGGGGGGAGACCCAGTACTTC
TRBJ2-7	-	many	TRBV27	CASSLSPGVSYEQYF	TGTGCCAGCAGTTTATCGCCGGGGGTCTCCTACGAGCAGTACTTC
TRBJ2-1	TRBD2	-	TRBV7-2	CASSLSGGRQGEQFF	TGTGCCAGCAGCCTTAGCGGGGGGAGGCAAGGTGAGCAGTTCTTC
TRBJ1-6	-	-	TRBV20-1	CSARDWGTDSPLHF	TGCAGTGCTAGAGATTGGGGTACAGATTCACCCCTCCACTTT
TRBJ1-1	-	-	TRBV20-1	CSAMRGWDTEAFF	TGCAGTGCTATGAGAGGGTGGGACACTGAAGCTTTCTTT
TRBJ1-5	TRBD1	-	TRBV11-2	CASSLGAGGKQPQHF	TGTGCCAGCAGCTTAGGGGCAGGGGGTAAGCAGCCCCAGCATTTT
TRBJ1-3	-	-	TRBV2	CASSVGQSSGNTIYF	TGTGCCAGCAGTGTAGGACAGAGCTCTGGAAACACCATATATTTT
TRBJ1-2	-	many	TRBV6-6	CASSSGGDGYTF	TGTGCCAGCAGTTCTGGGGGGGACGGCTACACCTTC
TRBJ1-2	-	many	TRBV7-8	CASSRVSPTGSYGYTF	TGTGCCAGCAGCCGCGTTTCCCCGACAGGATCTTATGGCTACACCTTC
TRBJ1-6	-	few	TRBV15	CATSRVRGNSPLHF	TGTGCCACCAGCAGAGTGCGGGGGAATTCACCCCTCCACTTT
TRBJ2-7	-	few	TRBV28	CASSLKVVGFYEQYF	TGTGCCAGCAGTTTAAAAGTTGTCGGCTTTTACGAGCAGTACTTC
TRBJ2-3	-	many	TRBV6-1	CASSDGGPNTNTDTQYF	TGTGCCAGCAGTGATGGTGGGCCCAACACTAACACAGATACGCAGTATTTT
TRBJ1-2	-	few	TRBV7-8	CASSSRASGYTF	TGTGCCAGCAGCTCCAGGGCGAGTGGCTACACCTTC
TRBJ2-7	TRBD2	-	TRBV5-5	CASSRLGTSAPYEQYF	TGTGCCAGCTCGCGACTGGGGACTAGCGCGCCCTACGAGCAGTACTTC
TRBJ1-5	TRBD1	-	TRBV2	CATRDRDNQPQHF	TGTGCCACCAGGGACAGGGACAATCAGCCCCAGCATTTT
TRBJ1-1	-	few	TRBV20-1	CSAREDGGTEAFF	TGCAGTGCTAGAGAGGACGGGGGGACTGAAGCTTTCTTT
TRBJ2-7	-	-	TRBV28	CAGRSVYEQYF	TGTGCCGGCAGATCGGTATACGAGCAGTACTTC
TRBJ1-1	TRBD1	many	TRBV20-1	CSARPDRGGYEAFF	TGCAGTGCTAGACCCGACAGGGGAGGTTATGAAGCTTTCTTT
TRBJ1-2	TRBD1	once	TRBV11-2	CASSTTGYCGYTF	TGTGCCAGCAGTACGACAGGGTACTGTGGCTACACCTTC
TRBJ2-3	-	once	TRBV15	CATSRGSTDTQYF	TGTGCCACCAGCAGAGGCTCCACAGATACGCAGTATTTT